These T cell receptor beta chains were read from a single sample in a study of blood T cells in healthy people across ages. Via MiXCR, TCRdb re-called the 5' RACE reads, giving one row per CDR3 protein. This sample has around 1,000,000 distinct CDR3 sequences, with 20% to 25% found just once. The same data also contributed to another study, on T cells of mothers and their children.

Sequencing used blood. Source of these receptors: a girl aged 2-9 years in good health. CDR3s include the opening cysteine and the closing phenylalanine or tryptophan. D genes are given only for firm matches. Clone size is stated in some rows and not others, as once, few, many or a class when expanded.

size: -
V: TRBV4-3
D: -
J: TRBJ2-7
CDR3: CASSQGIGGHYEQYF
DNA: TGCGCCAGCAGCCAAGGAATTGGCGGGCACTACGAGCAGTACTTC

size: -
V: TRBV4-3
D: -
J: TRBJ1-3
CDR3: CASSQDREGNTIYF
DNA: TGCGCCAGCAGCCAAGACAGGGAAGGAAACACCATATATTTT

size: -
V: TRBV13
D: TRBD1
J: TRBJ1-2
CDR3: CASSSYRGPHYGYTF
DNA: TGTGCCAGCAGCTCGTACAGGGGGCCCCACTATGGCTACACCTTC

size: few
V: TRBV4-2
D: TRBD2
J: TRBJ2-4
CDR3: CASSQDFGAGGRNIQYF
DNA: TGTGCCAGCAGCCAAGACTTCGGAGCGGGGGGCAGAAACATTCAGTACTTC

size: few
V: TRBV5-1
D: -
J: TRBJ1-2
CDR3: CASQGFTDYGYTF
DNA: TGCGCCAGCCAGGGGTTTACCGACTATGGCTACACCTTC

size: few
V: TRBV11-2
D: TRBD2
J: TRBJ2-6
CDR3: CASILLSAGGIYGANVLTF
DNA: TGTGCCAGCATCCTCCTATCAGCCGGGGGGATCTACGGGGCCAACGTCCTGACTTTC

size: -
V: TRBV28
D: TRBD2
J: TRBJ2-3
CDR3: CASSLSSGMYADTQYF
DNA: TGTGCCAGCAGTTTAAGTAGCGGGATGTATGCAGATACGCAGTATTTT

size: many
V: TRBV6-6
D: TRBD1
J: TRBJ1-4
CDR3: CASSYGTGTGEEKLFF
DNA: TGTGCCAGCAGTTACGGGACCGGGACAGGGGAGGAAAAACTGTTTTTT

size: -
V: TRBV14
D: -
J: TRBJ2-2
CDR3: CASSQAMAGTGELFF
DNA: TGTGCCAGCAGCCAAGCTATGGCGGGCACCGGGGAACTGTTTTTT

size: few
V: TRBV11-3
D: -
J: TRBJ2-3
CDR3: CASSLDPGNLADTQYF
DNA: TGTGCCAGCAGCTTAGATCCGGGGAACCTCGCAGATACGCAGTATTTT

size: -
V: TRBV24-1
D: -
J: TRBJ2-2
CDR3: CATSDSNQNGELFF
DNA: TGTGCCACCAGTGACTCCAATCAGAACGGGGAGCTGTTTTTT

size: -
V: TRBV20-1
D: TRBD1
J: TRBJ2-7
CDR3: CSASKSPGQGAITYEQYF
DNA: TGCAGTGCTAGCAAGAGCCCGGGACAGGGGGCGATAACCTACGAGCAGTACTTC

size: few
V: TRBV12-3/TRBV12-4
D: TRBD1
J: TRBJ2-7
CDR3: CASSLDGQGVSEQYF
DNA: TGTGCCAGCAGTTTGGATGGACAGGGTGTTTCCGAGCAGTACTTC

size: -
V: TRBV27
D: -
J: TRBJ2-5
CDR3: CASSGVGTPQETQYF
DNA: TGTGCCAGCAGTGGGGTGGGGACGCCTCAAGAGACCCAGTACTTC

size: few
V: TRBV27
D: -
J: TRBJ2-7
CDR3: CASRTGVYEQYF
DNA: TGTGCCAGCAGAACGGGAGTATACGAGCAGTACTTC

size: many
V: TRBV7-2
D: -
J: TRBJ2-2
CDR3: CASSRQNTGELFF
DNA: TGTGCCAGCAGTCGACAGAATACCGGGGAGCTGTTTTTT

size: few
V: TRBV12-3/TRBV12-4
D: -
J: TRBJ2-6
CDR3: CASSSGMAGANVLTF
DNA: TGTGCCAGCAGTTCAGGGATGGCTGGGGCCAACGTCCTGACTTTC

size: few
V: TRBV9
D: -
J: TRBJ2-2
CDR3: CASSPIGPGELFF
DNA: TGTGCCAGCAGCCCCATCGGGCCCGGGGAGCTGTTTTTT

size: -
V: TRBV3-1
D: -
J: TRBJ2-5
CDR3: CASSLAARETQYF
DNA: TGTGCCAGCAGCTTAGCGGCACGAGAGACCCAGTACTTC

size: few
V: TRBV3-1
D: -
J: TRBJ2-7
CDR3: CASSQEAQNYEQYF
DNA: TGTGCCAGCAGCCAAGAGGCACAGAACTACGAGCAGTACTTC

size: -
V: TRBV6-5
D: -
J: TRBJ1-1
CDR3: CASSAGGTNTEAFF
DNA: TGTGCCAGCAGTGCGGGGGGGACGAACACTGAAGCTTTCTTT

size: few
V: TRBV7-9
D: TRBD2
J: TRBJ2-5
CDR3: CASSFQQAGAAWETQYF
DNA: TGTGCCAGCAGCTTTCAGCAAGCGGGAGCTGCATGGGAGACCCAGTACTTC

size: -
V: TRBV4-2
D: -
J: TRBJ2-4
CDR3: CASSQERHGLSAKNIQYF
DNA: TGTGCCAGCAGCCAAGAACGCCACGGACTATCAGCCAAAAACATTCAGTACTTC

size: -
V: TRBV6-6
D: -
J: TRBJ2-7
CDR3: CASSHRVDEQYF
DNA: TGTGCCAGCAGCCACCGGGTTGACGAGCAGTACTTC

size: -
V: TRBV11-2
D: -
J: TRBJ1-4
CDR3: CASQTRVDEKLFF
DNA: TGTGCCAGCCAGACGAGAGTGGATGAAAAACTGTTTTTT

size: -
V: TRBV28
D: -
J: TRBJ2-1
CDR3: CASSSSSGHSEQFF
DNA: TGTGCCAGCAGTTCCTCTTCGGGTCACAGTGAGCAGTTCTTC

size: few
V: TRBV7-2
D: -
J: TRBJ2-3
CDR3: CASSLYLRSEPQYF
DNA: TGTGCCAGCAGCTTATACCTCCGAAGCGAACCGCAGTATTTT

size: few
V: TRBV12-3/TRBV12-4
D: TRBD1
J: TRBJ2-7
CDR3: CASSQTGVSYEQYF
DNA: TGTGCCAGCAGCCAGACAGGGGTCTCCTACGAGCAGTACTTC

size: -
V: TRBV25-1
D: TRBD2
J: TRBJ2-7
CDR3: CASRREGYEQYF
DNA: TGTGCCAGCAGGCGGGAGGGCTACGAGCAGTACTTC

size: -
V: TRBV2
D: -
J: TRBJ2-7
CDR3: CASSEGRILSYEQYF
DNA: TGTGCCAGCAGTGAAGGACGGATTCTATCCTACGAGCAGTACTTC

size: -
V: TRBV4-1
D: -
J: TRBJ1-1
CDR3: CASSQDLHQGLGSTEAFF
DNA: TGCGCCAGCAGCCAAGATCTTCATCAGGGTTTGGGGTCCACTGAAGCTTTCTTT

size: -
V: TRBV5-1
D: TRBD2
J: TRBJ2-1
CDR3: CASSPRLAGGNDEQFF
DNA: TGCGCCAGCAGCCCTAGACTAGCGGGGGGGAATGATGAGCAGTTCTTC

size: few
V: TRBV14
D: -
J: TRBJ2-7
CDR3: CASSQGGFAVYEQYF
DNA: TGTGCCAGCAGCCAAGGCGGGTTTGCGGTGTACGAGCAGTACTTC

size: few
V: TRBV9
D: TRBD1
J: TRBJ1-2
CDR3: CASSRAGTGKGYTF
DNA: TGTGCCAGCAGCCGCGCCGGGACAGGGAAGGGCTACACCTTC

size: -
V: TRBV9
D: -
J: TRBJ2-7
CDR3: CASSADGYEQYF
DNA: TGTGCCAGCAGCGCCGACGGCTACGAGCAGTACTTC

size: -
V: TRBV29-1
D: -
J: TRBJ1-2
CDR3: CSVESSWFYGYTF
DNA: TGCAGCGTTGAATCCTCTTGGTTCTATGGCTACACCTTC

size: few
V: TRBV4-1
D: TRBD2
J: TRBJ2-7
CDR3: CASSRVGGPSSYEQYF
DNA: TGCGCCAGCAGCCGTGTGGGAGGGCCCAGCTCCTACGAGCAGTACTTC

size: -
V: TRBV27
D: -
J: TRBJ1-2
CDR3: CASAYIGDLYGYTF
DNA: TGTGCCAGCGCCTATATAGGGGACCTATATGGCTACACCTTC

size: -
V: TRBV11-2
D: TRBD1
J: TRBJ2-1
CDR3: CASSTGGSVIDEQFF
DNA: TGTGCCAGCAGTACAGGGGGAAGCGTTATAGATGAGCAGTTCTTC

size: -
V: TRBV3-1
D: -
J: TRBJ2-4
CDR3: CASSHLTGLAKNIQYF
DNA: TGTGCCAGCAGCCACCTGACCGGACTAGCCAAAAACATTCAGTACTTC

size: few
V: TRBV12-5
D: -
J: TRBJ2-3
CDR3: CASGAGTKGADTQYF
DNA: TGTGCTAGTGGCGCCGGGACCAAGGGCGCAGATACGCAGTATTTT

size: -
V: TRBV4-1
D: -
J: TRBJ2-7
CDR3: CASSQVLGDTYEQYF
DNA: TGCGCCAGCAGCCAGGTCTTGGGGGATACCTACGAGCAGTACTTC

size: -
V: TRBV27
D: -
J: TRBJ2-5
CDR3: CASSLMWGGGETQYF
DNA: TGTGCCAGCAGTTTAATGTGGGGGGGCGGGGAGACCCAGTACTTC

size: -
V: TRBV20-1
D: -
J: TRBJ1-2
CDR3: CSARPMIKYGYTF
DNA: TGCAGTGCTAGACCGATGATAAAATATGGCTACACCTTC

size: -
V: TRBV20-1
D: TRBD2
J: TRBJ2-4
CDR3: CSARSASGGENIQYF
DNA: TGCAGTGCTAGGTCGGCTAGCGGGGGAGAAAACATTCAGTACTTC

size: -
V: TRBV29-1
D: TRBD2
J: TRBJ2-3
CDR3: CSVERGTSTDTQYF
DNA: TGCAGCGTAGAGCGGGGGACTAGCACAGATACGCAGTATTTT

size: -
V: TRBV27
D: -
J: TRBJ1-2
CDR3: CAGSQSSRGDGYTF
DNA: TGTGCCGGCAGTCAATCCTCCCGGGGAGATGGCTACACCTTC

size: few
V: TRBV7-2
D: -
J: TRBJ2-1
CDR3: CASSPNGGGVHFGQFF
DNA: TGTGCCAGCAGCCCGAACGGTGGCGGGGTCCACTTTGGGCAGTTCTTC